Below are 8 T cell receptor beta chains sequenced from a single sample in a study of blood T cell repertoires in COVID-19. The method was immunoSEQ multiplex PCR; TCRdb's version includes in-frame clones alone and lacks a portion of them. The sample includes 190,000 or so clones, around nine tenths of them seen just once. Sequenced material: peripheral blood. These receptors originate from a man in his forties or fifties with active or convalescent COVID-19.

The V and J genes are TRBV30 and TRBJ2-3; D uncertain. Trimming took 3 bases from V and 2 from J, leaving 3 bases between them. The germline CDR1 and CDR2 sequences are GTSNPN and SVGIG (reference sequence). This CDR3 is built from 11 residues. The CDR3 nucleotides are TGTGCCTGGAGCTACACAGATACGCAGTATTTT. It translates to CAWSYTDTQYF. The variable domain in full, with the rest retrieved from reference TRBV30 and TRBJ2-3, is SQTIHQWPATLVQPVGSPLSLECTVEGTSNPNLYWYRQAAGRGLQLLFYSVGIGQISSEVPQNLSASRPQDRQFILSSKKLLLSDSGFYLCAWSYTDTQYFGPGTRLTVL.

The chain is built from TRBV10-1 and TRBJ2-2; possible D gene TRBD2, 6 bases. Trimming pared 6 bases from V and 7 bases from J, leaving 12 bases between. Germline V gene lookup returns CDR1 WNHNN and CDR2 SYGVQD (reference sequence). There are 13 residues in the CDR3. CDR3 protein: CASREGFGGELFF. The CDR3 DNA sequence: TGCGCCAGCAGGGAGGGTTTCGGCGGGGAGCTGTTTTTT.

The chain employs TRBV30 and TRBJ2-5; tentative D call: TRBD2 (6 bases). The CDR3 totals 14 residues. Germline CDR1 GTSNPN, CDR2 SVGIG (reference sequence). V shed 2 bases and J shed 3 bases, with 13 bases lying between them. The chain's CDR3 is CAWSWTGVKETQYF. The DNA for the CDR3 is TGTGCCTGGAGTTGGACGGGGGTCAAAGAGACCCAGTACTTC. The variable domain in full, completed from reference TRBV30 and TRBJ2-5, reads SQTIHQWPATLVQPVGSPLSLECTVEGTSNPNLYWYRQAAGRGLQLLFYSVGIGQISSEVPQNLSASRPQDRQFILSSKKLLLSDSGFYLCAWSWTGVKETQYFGPGTRLLVL.

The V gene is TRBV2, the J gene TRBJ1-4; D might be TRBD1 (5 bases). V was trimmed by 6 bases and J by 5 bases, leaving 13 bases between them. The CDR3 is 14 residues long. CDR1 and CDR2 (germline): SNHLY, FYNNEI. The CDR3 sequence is CASRGDSGNEKLFF. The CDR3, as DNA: TGTGCCAGCAGAGGCGACAGTGGGAATGAAAAACTGTTTTTT.

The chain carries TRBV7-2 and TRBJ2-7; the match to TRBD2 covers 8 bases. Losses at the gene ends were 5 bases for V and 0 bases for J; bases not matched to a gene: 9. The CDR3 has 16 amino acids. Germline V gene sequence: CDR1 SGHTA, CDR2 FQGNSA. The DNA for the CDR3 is TGTGCCAGCAGCCCGGGACTAGGGGGGGGCTCCTACGAGCAGTACTTC. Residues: CASSPGLGGGSYEQYF.

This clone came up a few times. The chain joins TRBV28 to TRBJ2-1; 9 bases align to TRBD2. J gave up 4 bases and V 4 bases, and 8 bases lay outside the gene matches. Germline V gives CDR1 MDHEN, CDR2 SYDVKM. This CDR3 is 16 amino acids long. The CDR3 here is CASSSPAGGNYNEQFF. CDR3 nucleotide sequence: TGTGCCAGCAGTTCACCAGCGGGGGGAAATTACAATGAGCAGTTCTTC.

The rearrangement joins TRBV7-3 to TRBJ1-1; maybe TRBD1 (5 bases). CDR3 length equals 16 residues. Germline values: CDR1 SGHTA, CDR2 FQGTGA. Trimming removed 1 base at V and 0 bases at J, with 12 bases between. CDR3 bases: TGTGCCAGCAGCTTAAGAGGGGCGGGATTGAACACTGAAGCTTTCTTT. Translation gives CASSLRGAGLNTEAFF. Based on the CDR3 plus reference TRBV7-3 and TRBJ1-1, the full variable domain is GAGVSQTPSNKVTEKGKYVELRCDPISGHTALYWYRQSLGQGPEFLIYFQGTGAADDSGLPNDRFFAVRPEGSVSTLKIQRTERGDSAVYLCASSLRGAGLNTEAFFGQGTRLTVV.

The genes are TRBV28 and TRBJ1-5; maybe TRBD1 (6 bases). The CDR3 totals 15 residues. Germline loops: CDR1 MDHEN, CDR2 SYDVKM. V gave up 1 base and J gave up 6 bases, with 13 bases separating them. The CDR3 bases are TGTGCCAGCAGTTTATTTCAGGGGAGCGGTCAGCCCCAGCATTTT. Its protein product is CASSLFQGSGQPQHF.